These 14 T cell receptor beta chains share one sample of origin, sequenced in a study of blood T cell repertoires in COVID-19. Only in-frame clones appear in the TCRdb table, and some are missing; sequencing was by immunoSEQ multiplex PCR. The data contain 450,000 or so clones, around 90% of them seen just once; the ten biggest clones take up less than 0.95%. Sequenced input: peripheral blood. The receptor set was obtained from a man aged 18 to 29 with COVID-19, enrolled during active disease.

The J gene is TRBJ1-5, the V gene TRBV6-5, with TRBD1 matching over 8 bases. This CDR3 contains 13 residues. Germline CDR1 reads MNHEY; CDR2 reads SVGAGI. J lost 10 bases, V lost 8 bases, and 10 bases had no gene match. In nucleotides, the CDR3 is TGTGCCAGCCTACAGGGGGACTATTCTCCCCAGCATTTT. Its protein is CASLQGDYSPQHF.

This chain links TRBV5-1 with TRBJ2-6; D remains ambiguous. Germline V CDR1 and CDR2: SGHRS, YFSETQ. This CDR3 region has 16 residues. The ends were cut back, 0 bases at V and 0 bases at J, with 7 bases in the middle. CDR3 in DNA: TGCGCCAGCAGCTTGGGAGGTCCCTCTGGGGCCAACGTCCTGACTTTC. As protein: CASSLGGPSGANVLTF.

The rearrangement uses TRBV7-9 and TRBJ2-5; D might be TRBD2 (7 bases). In germline, CDR1 is SEHNR, CDR2 FQNEAQ (reference sequence). This CDR3 contains 15 residues. Trimming removed 6 bases from V and 1 base from J, with 15 bases in between. CDR3 region: CASRDTGTTQETQYF. CDR3 nucleotides: TGTGCCAGCAGGGATACAGGGACTACCCAAGAGACCCAGTACTTC.

The chain uses TRBV19 and TRBJ1-5; unclear D gene. V was trimmed by 1 base and J by 5 bases, leaving 9 bases between them. Germline-derived CDR1 and CDR2 are LNHDA and SQIVND (reference sequence). The CDR3 runs to 14 residues. CDR3 protein: CASSIAEGYQPQHF. The CDR3 DNA sequence: TGTGCCAGTAGTATAGCTGAGGGTTATCAGCCCCAGCATTTT.

The V call is TRBV9, the J call TRBJ2-7; D is possibly TRBD1 (5 bases). Deletions cut 0 bases from V and 4 bases from J, with 8 bases between. This CDR3 is built from 13 residues. Per the germline V gene, CDR1 is SGDLS and CDR2 is YYNGEE. Here the CDR3 reads CASSVEGAYEQYF. CDR3 DNA sequence: TGTGCCAGCAGCGTAGAAGGGGCTTACGAGCAGTACTTC.

The CDR3 DNA reads as TGTGCCAGCAGCTTGTCCGGGACAGGGGGCCTCCTACGCGGCTACACCTTC. Translating gives CASSLSGTGGLLRGYTF. The V call is TRBV5-6, the J call TRBJ1-2, with TRBD1 matching over 12 bases. Trimming at V came to 1 base and at J to 8 bases, leaving 12 bases not matched to a gene. The CDR3 contains 17 residues. Germline assignment: CDR1 SGHDT and CDR2 YYEEEE.

This chain links TRBV10-3 with TRBJ2-5, with D possibly matching TRBD1 (6 bases). V was trimmed by 4 bases and J by 5 bases, leaving 11 bases between them. CDR1 ENHRY and CDR2 SYGVKD come from the germline V gene. The CDR3 sequence is 13 residues long. This CDR3 is CAISAQGSETQYF. The CDR3 region has the DNA TGTGCCATCAGTGCTCAGGGGTCGGAGACCCAGTACTTC.

The genes are TRBV21-1 and TRBJ2-5; the table gives TRBD2 as D, unverified against the DNA. TRBV21-1 is a pseudogene segment. The CDR3 consists of 15 residues. In DNA form, the CDR3 reads TGTGCCAGCAGCAAACTACCGGGAGCCCAAGAGACCCAGTACTTC. Its protein product is CASSKLPGAQETQYF.

The V and J genes are TRBV7-9 and TRBJ2-5, with D uncertain. Between the trimmed V and J ends, which lost 5 bases and 1 base, there was a span of 8 bases. Germline V gives CDR1 SEHNR, CDR2 FQNEAQ (reference sequence). This CDR3 has 13 amino acids. The CDR3 spells CASSTRAQETQYF. CDR3 nucleotide sequence: TGTGCCAGCAGCACTCGTGCCCAAGAGACCCAGTACTTC.

The CDR3 reads CASSPQTGGVETQYF. The CDR3 nucleotides are TGTGCCAGCAGCCCTCAGACAGGGGGGGTGGAGACCCAGTACTTC. V is TRBV27 and J is TRBJ2-5, with TRBD1 matching over 9 bases. The V segment lost 6 bases and the J segment 5 bases; nucleotides outside the gene matches: 10. The germline V gene has CDR1 MNHEY and CDR2 SMNVEV (reference sequence). The CDR3 extends over 15 amino acids.

This clone was recorded only once. The chain combines TRBV4-1 with TRBJ2-1; 13 nucleotides line up with TRBD2. CDR1 MGHRA and CDR2 YSYEKL come from the germline V gene. The CDR3 runs 19 residues. Trimming removed 1 base from V and 0 bases from J; junction bases left unmatched: 6. The CDR3 DNA is TGCGCCAGCAGCCAAGGACTAGCGGGAGGCCCGAGCTCCTACAATGAGCAGTTCTTC. This sequence encodes CASSQGLAGGPSSYNEQFF.

The chain combines TRBV7-9 with TRBJ2-1; D gene ambiguous. The V gene lost 5 bases and the J gene lost 1 base, with 12 bases spanning the gap. The germline gives CDR1 SEHNR, CDR2 FQNEAQ (reference sequence). This CDR3 is built from 15 residues. The CDR3: CASSAVVRSYNEQFF. The DNA for the CDR3 is TGTGCCAGCAGCGCCGTAGTGAGGTCCTACAATGAGCAGTTCTTC.

CDR3 protein: CASSANSGGKYEQYF. As DNA, the CDR3 is TGTGCCAGCAGCGCAAATAGCGGGGGGAAATACGAGCAGTACTTC. This chain uses TRBV7-2 with TRBJ2-7, with TRBD2 identical over 10 bases. V shed 5 bases and J 4 bases; nucleotides not matched to a gene: 8. CDR3 length equals 15 residues. Germline V gene lookup returns CDR1 SGHTA and CDR2 FQGNSA.

The J gene is TRBJ2-1, the V gene TRBV5-1; tentative D call: TRBD2 (5 bases). The CDR3 loop spans 14 amino acids. CDR1 and CDR2 from the germline V gene are SGHRS and YFSETQ. V was shortened by 1 base and J by 4 bases, with 9 bases between the two germline ends. The CDR3 sequence: CASSLSSGYNEQFF. DNA for the CDR3: TGCGCCAGCAGCTTGTCGTCGGGGTACAATGAGCAGTTCTTC.